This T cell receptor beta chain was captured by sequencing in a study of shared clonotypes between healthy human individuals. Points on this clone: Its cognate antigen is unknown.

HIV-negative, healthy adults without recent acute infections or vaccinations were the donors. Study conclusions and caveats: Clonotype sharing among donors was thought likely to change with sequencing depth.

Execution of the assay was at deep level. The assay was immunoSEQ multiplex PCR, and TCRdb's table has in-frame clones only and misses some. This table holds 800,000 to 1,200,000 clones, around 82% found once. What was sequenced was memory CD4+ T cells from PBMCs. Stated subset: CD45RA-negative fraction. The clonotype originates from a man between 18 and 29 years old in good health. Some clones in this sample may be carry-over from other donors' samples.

CDR3 nucleotides: TGTGCCAGCAGTTACCGGGAAAAAGCTTTCTTT. Its protein is CASSYREKAFF. This chain uses TRBV6-1 with TRBJ1-1; D uncertain. In germline, CDR1 is MNHNS, CDR2 SASEGT. CDR3 length: 11 amino acids. The germline V and J ends were trimmed by 5 bases and 9 bases, with 10 bases remaining between them.